This T cell receptor beta chain was sequenced during a study of response to subunit inactivated influenza vaccine. TCRdb reanalysed the RT-PCR reads using MiXCR and keeps one entry per CDR3 protein. The sample has almost 250,000 distinct CDR3 sequences, over 9% seen once; the top ten hold roughly 7.7%. Notes on the study in general: New T cells are recruited in small numbers by each seasonal influenza vaccination, according to the authors' suggestion.

Comment on this clonotype: Its antigen is still unknown.

The V end lost 4 bases, the J end lost 9 bases, and 28 bases lay between the germline ends. From germline, CDR1 is SGHAT and CDR2 FQDESV (reference sequence). This CDR3 contains 18 residues. Sample: non-naive T cells sorted from PBMCs, taken 14 to 15 days before vaccination. The chain combines TRBV11-1 with TRBJ1-3; D is unresolved. The receptor's source is a man in his fifties or sixties who received an inactivated influenza vaccine. CDR3 nucleotide sequence: TGTGCCAGCAGCTCTACCCCCATCGGATCTGAAGCCGCGCGCACCATATATTTT. Translating it yields CASSSTPIGSEAARTIYF.